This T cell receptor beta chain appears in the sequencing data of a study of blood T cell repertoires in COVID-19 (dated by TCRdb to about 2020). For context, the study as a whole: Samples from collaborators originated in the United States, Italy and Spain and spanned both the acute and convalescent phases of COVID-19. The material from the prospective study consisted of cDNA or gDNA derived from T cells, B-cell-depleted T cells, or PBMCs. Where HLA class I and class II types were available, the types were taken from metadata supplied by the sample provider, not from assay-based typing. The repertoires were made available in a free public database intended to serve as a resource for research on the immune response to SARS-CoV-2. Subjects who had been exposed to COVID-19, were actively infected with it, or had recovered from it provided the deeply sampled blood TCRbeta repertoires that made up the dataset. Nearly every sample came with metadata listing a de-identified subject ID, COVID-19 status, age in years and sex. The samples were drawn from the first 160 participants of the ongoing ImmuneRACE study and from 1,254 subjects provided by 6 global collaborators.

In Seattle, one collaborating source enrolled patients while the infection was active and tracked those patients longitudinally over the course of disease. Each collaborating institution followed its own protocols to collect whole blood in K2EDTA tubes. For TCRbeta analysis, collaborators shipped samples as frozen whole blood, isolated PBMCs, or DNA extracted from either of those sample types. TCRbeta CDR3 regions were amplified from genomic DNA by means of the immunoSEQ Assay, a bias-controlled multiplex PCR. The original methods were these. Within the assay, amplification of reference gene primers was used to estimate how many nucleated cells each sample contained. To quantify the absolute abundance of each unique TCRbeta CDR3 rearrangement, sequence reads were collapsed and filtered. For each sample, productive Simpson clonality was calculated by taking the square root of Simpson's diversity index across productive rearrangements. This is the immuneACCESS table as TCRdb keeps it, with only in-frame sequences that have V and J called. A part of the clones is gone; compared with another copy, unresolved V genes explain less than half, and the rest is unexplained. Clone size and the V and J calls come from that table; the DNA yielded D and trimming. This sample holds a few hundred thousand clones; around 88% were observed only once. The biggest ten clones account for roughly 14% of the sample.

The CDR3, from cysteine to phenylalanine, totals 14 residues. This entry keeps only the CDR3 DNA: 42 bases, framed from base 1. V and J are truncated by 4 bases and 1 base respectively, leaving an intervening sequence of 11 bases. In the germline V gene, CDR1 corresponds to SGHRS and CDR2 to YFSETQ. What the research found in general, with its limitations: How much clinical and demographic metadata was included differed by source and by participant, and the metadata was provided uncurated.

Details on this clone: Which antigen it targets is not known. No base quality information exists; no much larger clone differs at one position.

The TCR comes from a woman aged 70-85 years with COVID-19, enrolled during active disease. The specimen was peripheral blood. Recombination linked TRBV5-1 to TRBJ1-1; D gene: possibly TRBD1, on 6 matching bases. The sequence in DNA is TGCGCCAGCAGCGCACAGGGTTCGAACACTGAAGCTTTCTTT. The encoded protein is CASSAQGSNTEAFF.